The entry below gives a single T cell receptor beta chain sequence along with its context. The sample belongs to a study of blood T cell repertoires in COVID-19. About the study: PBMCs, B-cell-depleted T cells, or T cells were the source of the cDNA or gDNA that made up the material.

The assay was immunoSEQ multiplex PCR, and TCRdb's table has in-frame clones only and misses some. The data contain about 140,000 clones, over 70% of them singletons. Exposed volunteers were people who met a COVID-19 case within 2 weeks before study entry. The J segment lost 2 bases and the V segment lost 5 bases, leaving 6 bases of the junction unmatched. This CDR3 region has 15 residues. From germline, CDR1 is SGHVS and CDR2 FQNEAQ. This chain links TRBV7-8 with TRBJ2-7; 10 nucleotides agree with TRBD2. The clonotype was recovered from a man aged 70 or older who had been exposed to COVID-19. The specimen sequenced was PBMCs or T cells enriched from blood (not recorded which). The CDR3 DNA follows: TGTGCCAGCAGCATTGCACTAGCGGGAACCTACGAGCAGTACTTC. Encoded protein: CASSIALAGTYEQYF.